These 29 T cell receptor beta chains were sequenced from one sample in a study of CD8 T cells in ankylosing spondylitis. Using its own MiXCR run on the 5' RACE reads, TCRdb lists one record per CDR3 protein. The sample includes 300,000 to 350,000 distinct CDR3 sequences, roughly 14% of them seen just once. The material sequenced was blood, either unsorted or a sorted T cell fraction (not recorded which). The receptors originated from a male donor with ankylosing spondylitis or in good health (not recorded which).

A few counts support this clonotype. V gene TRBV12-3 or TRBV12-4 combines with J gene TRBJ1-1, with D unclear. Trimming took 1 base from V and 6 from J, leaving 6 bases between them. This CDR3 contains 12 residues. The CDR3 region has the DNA TGTGCCAGCAGTTTAGATAGTCCTGAAGCTTTCTTT. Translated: CASSLDSPEAFF.

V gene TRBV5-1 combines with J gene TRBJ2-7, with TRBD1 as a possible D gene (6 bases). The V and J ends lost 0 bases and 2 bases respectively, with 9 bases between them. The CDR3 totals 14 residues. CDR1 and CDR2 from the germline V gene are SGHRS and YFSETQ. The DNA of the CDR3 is TGCGCCAGCAGCTTGGGGACAGTAGCCTACGAGCAGTACTTC. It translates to CASSLGTVAYEQYF. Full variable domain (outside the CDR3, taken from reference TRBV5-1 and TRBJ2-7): KAGVTQTPRYLIKTRGQQVTLSCSPISGHRSVSWYQQTPGQGLQFLFEYFSETQRNKGNFPGRFSGRQFSNSRSEMNVSTLELGDSALYLCASSLGTVAYEQYFGPGTRLTVT.

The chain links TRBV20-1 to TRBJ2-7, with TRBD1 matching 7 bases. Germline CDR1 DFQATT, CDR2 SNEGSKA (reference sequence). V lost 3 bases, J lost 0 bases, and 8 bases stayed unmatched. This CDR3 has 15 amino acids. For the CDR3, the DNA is TGCAGTGCTAGGCCTGGACAGGCTTACTCCTACGAGCAGTACTTC. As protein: CSARPGQAYSYEQYF.

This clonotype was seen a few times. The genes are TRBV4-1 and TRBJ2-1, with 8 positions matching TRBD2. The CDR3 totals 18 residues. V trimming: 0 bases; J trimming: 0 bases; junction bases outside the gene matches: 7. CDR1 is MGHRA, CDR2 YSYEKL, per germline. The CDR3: CASSQESAGGGSYNEQFF. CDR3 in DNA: TGCGCCAGCAGCCAAGAATCCGCGGGGGGAGGCTCCTACAATGAGCAGTTCTTC.

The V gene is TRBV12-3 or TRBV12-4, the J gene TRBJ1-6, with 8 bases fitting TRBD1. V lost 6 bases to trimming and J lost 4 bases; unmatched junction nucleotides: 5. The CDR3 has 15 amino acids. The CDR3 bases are TGTGCCAGCAGATGGGGGACAGGTTATAATTCACCCCTCCACTTT. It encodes CASRWGTGYNSPLHF.

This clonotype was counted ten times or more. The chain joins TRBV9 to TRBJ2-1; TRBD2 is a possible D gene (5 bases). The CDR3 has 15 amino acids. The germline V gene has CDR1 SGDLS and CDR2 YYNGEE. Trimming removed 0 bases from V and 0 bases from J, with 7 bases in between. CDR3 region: CASSVGGNSYNEQFF. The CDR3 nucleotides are TGTGCCAGCAGCGTAGGAGGGAACTCCTACAATGAGCAGTTCTTC.

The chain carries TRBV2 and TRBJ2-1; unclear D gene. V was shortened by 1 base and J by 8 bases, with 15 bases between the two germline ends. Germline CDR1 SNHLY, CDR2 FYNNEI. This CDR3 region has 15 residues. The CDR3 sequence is CASSEEALWSDEQFF. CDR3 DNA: TGTGCCAGCAGTGAAGAGGCTCTCTGGTCGGATGAGCAGTTCTTC.

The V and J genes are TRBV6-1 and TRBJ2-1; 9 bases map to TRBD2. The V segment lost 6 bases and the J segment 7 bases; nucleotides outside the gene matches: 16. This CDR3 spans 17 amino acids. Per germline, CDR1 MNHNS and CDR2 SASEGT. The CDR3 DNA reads TGTGCCAGCAGATGGCGAAGCGGGAGGTCCACCACGAATGAGCAGTTCTTC. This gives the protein CASRWRSGRSTTNEQFF.

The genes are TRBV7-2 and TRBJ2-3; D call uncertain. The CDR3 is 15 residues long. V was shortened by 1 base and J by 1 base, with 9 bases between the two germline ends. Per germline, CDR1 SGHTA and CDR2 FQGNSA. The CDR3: CASSLVARGTDTQYF. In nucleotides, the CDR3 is TGTGCCAGCAGCTTAGTTGCTAGGGGCACAGATACGCAGTATTTT.

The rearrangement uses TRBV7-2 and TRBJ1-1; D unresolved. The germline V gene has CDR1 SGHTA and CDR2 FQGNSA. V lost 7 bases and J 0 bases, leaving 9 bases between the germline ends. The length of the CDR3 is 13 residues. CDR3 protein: CASTPMLNTEAFF. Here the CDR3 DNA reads TGTGCCAGCACCCCGATGTTGAACACTGAAGCTTTCTTT.

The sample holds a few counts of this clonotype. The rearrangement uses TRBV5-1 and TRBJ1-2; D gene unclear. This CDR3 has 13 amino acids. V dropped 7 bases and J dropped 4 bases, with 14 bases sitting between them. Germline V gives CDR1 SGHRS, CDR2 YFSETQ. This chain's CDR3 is CASPPRALYGYTF. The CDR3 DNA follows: TGCGCCAGCCCCCCACGGGCCCTCTATGGCTACACCTTC.

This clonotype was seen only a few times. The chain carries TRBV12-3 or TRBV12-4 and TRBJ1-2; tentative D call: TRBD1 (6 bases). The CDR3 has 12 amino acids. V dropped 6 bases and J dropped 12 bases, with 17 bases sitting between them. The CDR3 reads CASSPGQRTHTF. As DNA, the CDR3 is TGTGCCAGCAGCCCGGGACAAAGGACGCACACCTTC.

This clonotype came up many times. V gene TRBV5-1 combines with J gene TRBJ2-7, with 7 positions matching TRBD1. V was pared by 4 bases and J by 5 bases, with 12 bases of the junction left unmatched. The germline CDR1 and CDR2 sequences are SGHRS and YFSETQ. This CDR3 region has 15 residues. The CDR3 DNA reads TGCGCCAGCAGCACGGGTCCCTCTACAGGGGACGAGCAGTACTTC. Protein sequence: CASSTGPSTGDEQYF.

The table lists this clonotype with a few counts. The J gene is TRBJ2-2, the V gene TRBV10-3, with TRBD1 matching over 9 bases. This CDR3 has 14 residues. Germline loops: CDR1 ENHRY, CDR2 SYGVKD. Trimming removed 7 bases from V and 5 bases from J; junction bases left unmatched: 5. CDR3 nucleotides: TGTGCCATCACGCAGGACAGGGGAACCGGGGAGCTGTTTTTT. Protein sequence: CAITQDRGTGELFF.

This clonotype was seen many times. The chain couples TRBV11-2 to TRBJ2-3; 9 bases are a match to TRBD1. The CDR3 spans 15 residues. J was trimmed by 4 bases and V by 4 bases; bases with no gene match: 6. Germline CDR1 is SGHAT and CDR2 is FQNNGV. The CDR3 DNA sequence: TGTGCCAGCAGCTCTAGGACAGGGGTTGCAGATACGCAGTATTTT. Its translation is CASSSRTGVADTQYF.

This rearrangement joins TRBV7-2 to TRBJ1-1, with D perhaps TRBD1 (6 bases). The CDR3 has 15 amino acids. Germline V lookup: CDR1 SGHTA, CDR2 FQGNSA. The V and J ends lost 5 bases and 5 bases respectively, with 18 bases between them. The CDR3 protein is CASSLRGGAITEAFF. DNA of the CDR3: TGTGCCAGCAGCCTTCGGGGGGGGGCGATAACTGAAGCTTTCTTT.

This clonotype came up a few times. Here the CDR3 reads CATSRVTGGYYNEQFF. The DNA of the CDR3 is TGTGCCACCAGCAGAGTGACGGGGGGGTATTACAATGAGCAGTTCTTC. The rearrangement uses TRBV15 and TRBJ2-1, with 8 positions matching TRBD2. Germline V CDR1 and CDR2: LNHNV, YYDKDF (reference sequence). The V segment lost 1 base and the J segment 4 bases; nucleotides outside the gene matches: 6. The CDR3 has 16 residues.

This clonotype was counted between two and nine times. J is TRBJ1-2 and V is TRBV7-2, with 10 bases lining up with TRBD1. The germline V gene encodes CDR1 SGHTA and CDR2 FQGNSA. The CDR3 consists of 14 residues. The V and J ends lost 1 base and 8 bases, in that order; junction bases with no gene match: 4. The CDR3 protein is CASSLGQGARGYTF. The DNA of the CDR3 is TGTGCCAGCAGCTTAGGACAGGGGGCAAGAGGCTACACCTTC.

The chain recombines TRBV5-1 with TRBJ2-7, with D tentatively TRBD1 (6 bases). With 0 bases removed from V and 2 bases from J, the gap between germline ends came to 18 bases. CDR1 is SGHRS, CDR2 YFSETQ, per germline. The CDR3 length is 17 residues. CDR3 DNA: TGCGCCAGCAGCTTGGCGAGGGGGTCGTTCGGGGCCTACGAGCAGTACTTC. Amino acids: CASSLARGSFGAYEQYF.

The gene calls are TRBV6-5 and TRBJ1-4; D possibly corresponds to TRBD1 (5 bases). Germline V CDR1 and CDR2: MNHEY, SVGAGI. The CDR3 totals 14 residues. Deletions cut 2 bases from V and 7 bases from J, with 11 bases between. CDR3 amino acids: CASSYLGVGEKLFF. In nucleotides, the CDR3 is TGTGCCAGCAGTTACCTGGGGGTTGGTGAAAAACTGTTTTTT.

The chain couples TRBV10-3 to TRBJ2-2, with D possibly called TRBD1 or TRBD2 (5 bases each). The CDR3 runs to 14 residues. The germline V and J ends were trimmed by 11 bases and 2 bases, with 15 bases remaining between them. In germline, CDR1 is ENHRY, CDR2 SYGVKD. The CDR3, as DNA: TGTGCCTCGCGCCAGGGACCAAACACCGGGGAGCTGTTTTTT. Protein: CASRQGPNTGELFF.

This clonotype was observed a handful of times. The CDR3: CASSTGSPLEQYF. Written as DNA, the CDR3 is TGTGCCAGCAGTACGGGATCCCCACTCGAGCAGTACTTC. The rearrangement uses TRBV6-6 and TRBJ2-7; D might be TRBD2 (5 bases). The ends were cut back, 5 bases at V and 6 bases at J, with 14 bases in the middle. Germline assignment: CDR1 MNHNY and CDR2 SVGAGI (reference sequence). The CDR3 length is 13 residues.

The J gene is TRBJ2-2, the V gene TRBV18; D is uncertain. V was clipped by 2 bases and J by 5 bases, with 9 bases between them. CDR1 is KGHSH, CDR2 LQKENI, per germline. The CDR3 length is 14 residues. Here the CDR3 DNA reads TGTGCCAGCTCACCAGTACCGCGAACCGGGGAGCTGTTTTTT. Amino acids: CASSPVPRTGELFF.

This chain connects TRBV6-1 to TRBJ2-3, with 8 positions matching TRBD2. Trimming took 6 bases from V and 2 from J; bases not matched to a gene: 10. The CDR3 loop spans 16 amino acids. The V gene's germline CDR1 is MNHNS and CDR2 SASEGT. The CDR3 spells CASSAQRAGVTDTQYF. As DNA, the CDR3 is TGTGCCAGCAGCGCGCAGAGAGCGGGGGTCACAGATACGCAGTATTTT.

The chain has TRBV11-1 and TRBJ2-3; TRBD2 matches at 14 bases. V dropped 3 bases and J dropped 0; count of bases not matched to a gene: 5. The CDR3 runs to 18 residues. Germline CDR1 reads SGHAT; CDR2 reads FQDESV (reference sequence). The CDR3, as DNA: TGTGCCAGCAGCTTGGGGACTAGCGGGAGTGGTAGCACAGATACGCAGTATTTT. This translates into CASSLGTSGSGSTDTQYF.

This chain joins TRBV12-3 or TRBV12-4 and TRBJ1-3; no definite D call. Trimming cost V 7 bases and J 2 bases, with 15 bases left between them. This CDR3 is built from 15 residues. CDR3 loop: CASKGIPLTGNTIYF. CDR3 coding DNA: TGTGCCAGCAAAGGAATACCCCTCACTGGAAACACCATATATTTT.

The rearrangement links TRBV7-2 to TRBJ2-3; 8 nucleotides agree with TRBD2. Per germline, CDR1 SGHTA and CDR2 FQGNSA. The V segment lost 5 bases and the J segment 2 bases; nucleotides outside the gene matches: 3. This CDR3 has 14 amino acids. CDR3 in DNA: TGTGCCAGCAGCCCGGGGGGGCACACAGATACGCAGTATTTT. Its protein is CASSPGGHTDTQYF.

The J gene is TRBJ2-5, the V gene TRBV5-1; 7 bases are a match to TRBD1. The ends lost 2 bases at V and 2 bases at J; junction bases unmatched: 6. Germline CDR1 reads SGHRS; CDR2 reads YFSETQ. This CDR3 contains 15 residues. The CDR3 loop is CASSLNSDRQETQYF. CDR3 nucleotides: TGCGCCAGCAGCTTAAATTCGGACAGGCAAGAGACCCAGTACTTC.

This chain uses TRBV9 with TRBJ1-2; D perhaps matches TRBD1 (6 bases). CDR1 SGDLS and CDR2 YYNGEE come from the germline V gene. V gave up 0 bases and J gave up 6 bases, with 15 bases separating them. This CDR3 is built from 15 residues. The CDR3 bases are TGTGCCAGCAGCGTAGCCCCGGGGGGCTTAGATGGCTACACCTTC. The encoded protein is CASSVAPGGLDGYTF.